These 29 T cell receptor beta chains originate from one sample sequenced in a study of T cell responses to AZD1222 COVID-19 vaccine. Produced via immunoSEQ multiplex PCR; TCRdb's table is partial and in-frame only. The sample gives around 130,000 clones, roughly nine tenths of which show up once; 5% to 5.5% is in the top ten. The sequences come from peripheral blood, collected on day 0 of AZD1222 vaccination. These receptors were obtained from an adult in good health.

This clone came up once. The rearrangement links TRBV2 to TRBJ2-6, with D possibly matching TRBD1 (6 bases). Trimming removed 5 bases at V and 1 base at J, with 9 bases between. CDR3 length: 15 residues. CDR1 is SNHLY and CDR2 is FYNNEI in the germline V gene. The CDR3 DNA reads as TGTGCCAGCAGTACACAGGGATCTGGGGCCAACGTCCTGACTTTC. Encoded protein: CASSTQGSGANVLTF.

This CDR3 is CASSFPPTSGSSNEQFF. The CDR3 DNA sequence: TGTGCCAGCAGCTTCCCACCGACTAGCGGGAGCTCAAATGAGCAGTTCTTC. V gene TRBV11-2 combines with J gene TRBJ2-1; TRBD2 matches at 12 bases. The CDR3 has 17 residues. J gave up 7 bases and V 3 bases, and 10 bases lay outside the gene matches. Germline V gene sequence: CDR1 SGHAT, CDR2 FQNNGV.

The chain joins TRBV5-1 to TRBJ2-1, with 11 bases lining up with TRBD2. Germline V gives CDR1 SGHRS, CDR2 YFSETQ. The CDR3 loop spans 19 amino acids. The V segment lost 1 base and the J segment 0 bases; nucleotides outside the gene matches: 9. The CDR3 sequence is CASSLLTSGSKSSYNEQFF. In DNA, the CDR3 is TGCGCCAGCAGCTTGTTAACTAGCGGGAGCAAAAGCTCCTACAATGAGCAGTTCTTC.

The rearrangement joins TRBV7-6 to TRBJ2-1; 14 bases align to TRBD2. This CDR3 has 16 amino acids. Trimming took 1 base from V and 9 from J; bases not matched to a gene: 5. Germline CDR1 is SGHVS and CDR2 is FNYEAQ. The CDR3 spells CASSLGAGTSGGEQFF. The CDR3, as DNA: TGTGCCAGCAGCTTAGGAGCTGGGACTAGCGGGGGTGAGCAGTTCTTC. The full variable domain, in which reference TRBV7-6 and TRBJ2-1 provide the parts outside the CDR3, is GAGVSQSPRYKVTKRGQDVALRCDPISGHVSLYWYRQALGQGPEFLTYFNYEAQQDKSGLPNDRFSAERPEGSISTLTIQRTEQRDSAMYRCASSLGAGTSGGEQFFGPGTRLTVL.

The CDR3 DNA sequence: TGCAGTGCTAGTGACGGACCCTACGAGCAGTACTTC. Translated, it gives CSASDGPYEQYF. This chain connects TRBV20-1 to TRBJ2-7; unclear D gene. The ends were cut back, 3 bases at V and 2 bases at J, with 8 bases in the middle. The CDR3 contains 12 residues. Germline V gene data show CDR1 as DFQATT and CDR2 as SNEGSKA (reference sequence).

V is TRBV6-5 and J is TRBJ1-5, with D possibly being TRBD1 (5 bases). Trimming cost V 6 bases and J 4 bases, with 10 bases left between them. This CDR3 comprises 13 residues. Germline V gene lookup returns CDR1 MNHEY and CDR2 SVGAGI. CDR3: CASRGDGNQPQHF. CDR3 bases: TGTGCCAGCAGGGGGGATGGAAATCAGCCCCAGCATTTT.

The chain combines TRBV9 with TRBJ2-5, with 10 nucleotides matching TRBD1. Germline V gene data show CDR1 as SGDLS and CDR2 as YYNGEE. This CDR3 has 15 amino acids. The V segment lost 4 bases and the J segment 4 bases; nucleotides outside the gene matches: 7. CDR3 sequence (DNA): TGTGCCAGCAGCCAAGGTGACAGGGGGCTAGAGACCCAGTACTTC. Its translation is CASSQGDRGLETQYF. The whole variable domain, filled in from reference TRBV9 and TRBJ2-5, reads DSGVTQTPKHLITATGQRVTLRCSPRSGDLSVYWYQQSLDQGLQFLIQYYNGEERAKGNILERFSAQQFPDLHSELNLSSLELGDSALYFCASSQGDRGLETQYFGPGTRLLVL.

The chain combines TRBV6-5 with TRBJ1-1, with D uncertain. The germline V gene has CDR1 MNHEY and CDR2 SVGAGI. Trimming cost V 8 bases and J 8 bases, with 15 bases left between them. The CDR3 is 12 amino acids. The CDR3 is CASSISGGEAFF. As DNA, the CDR3 is TGTGCCAGCTCCATAAGCGGTGGGGAAGCTTTCTTT.

J is TRBJ1-1 and V is TRBV3-1 (or the pseudogene TRBV3-2); D might be TRBD1 (6 bases). Germline V gene sequence: CDR1 LGHDT, CDR2 YNNKEL (reference sequence). The germline V and J ends were trimmed by 2 bases and 4 bases, with 8 bases remaining between them. The CDR3 consists of 13 residues. The CDR3 sequence: CASSQRGSTEAFF. For the CDR3, the DNA is TGTGCCAGCAGCCAAAGGGGGAGCACTGAAGCTTTCTTT.

The chain links TRBV5-1 to TRBJ2-5, with 9 nucleotides matching TRBD2. V dropped 5 bases and J dropped 0; count of bases not matched to a gene: 8. The CDR3 length is 16 residues. Germline assignment: CDR1 SGHRS and CDR2 YFSETQ. The CDR3 here is CASRPSGRTYQETQYF. The CDR3 coding sequence is TGCGCCAGCAGACCCAGCGGGAGGACGTACCAAGAGACCCAGTACTTC.

CDR3 region: CASSIDPDRNTEAFF. Written as DNA, the CDR3 is TGTGCCAGTAGTATAGATCCAGACCGGAACACTGAAGCTTTCTTT. The chain employs TRBV19 and TRBJ1-1; D is undetermined. The CDR3 loop spans 15 amino acids. CDR1 and CDR2 (germline): LNHDA, SQIVND (reference sequence). Deletions cut 0 bases from V and 1 base from J, with 9 bases between.

The CDR3 region is CASSRDPNSPLHF. CDR3 DNA sequence: TGTGCCAGCAGCCGGGACCCTAATTCACCCCTCCACTTT. The chain employs TRBV3-1 (or the pseudogene TRBV3-2) and TRBJ1-6; D possibly corresponds to TRBD1 (5 bases). Trimming cost V 4 bases and J 6 bases, with 7 bases left between them. Germline V gene data show CDR1 as LGHDT and CDR2 as YNNKEL (reference sequence). CDR3 length equals 13 residues.

The chain uses TRBV5-1 and TRBJ2-5; TRBD1 matches at 10 bases. With V trimmed by 4 bases and J by 5 bases, 8 bases remained unmatched. Germline V gives CDR1 SGHRS, CDR2 YFSETQ. This CDR3 has 15 amino acids. The CDR3 DNA is TGCGCCAGCAGCATGGGACAGGGGAGTGCGGAGACCCAGTACTTC. This sequence encodes CASSMGQGSAETQYF.

This chain links TRBV19 with TRBJ1-6; tentatively, D is TRBD1 (6 bases). From germline, CDR1 is LNHDA and CDR2 SQIVND (reference sequence). The CDR3 covers 15 residues. The V gene lost 2 bases and the J gene lost 8 bases, with 13 bases spanning the gap. The CDR3 here is CASSISRGRDSPLHF. The CDR3 DNA sequence: TGTGCCAGTAGTATATCCAGGGGAAGGGATTCACCCCTCCACTTT.

This clone occurred a few times. The CDR3 loop reads CAWSVDLNYGYTF. The CDR3 region has the DNA TGTGCCTGGAGTGTAGACCTTAACTATGGCTACACCTTC. V gene TRBV30 combines with J gene TRBJ1-2; D ambiguous. Germline V gives CDR1 GTSNPN, CDR2 SVGIG (reference sequence). The CDR3 sequence is 13 residues long. V dropped 0 bases and J dropped 1 base, with 6 bases sitting between them.

This rearrangement joins TRBV19 to TRBJ1-5, with a weak D call TRBD1 (5 bases). Per germline, CDR1 LNHDA and CDR2 SQIVND (reference sequence). This CDR3 is built from 17 residues. V was pared by 1 base and J by 3 bases, with 16 bases between. CDR3 residues: CASSIGGNGGPNQPQHF. The CDR3 coding sequence is TGTGCCAGTAGTATAGGGGGGAATGGGGGACCCAATCAGCCCCAGCATTTT.

The CDR3 reads CASSLVKNGYTF. In DNA, the CDR3 is TGTGCCAGCAGCTTGGTCAAGAATGGCTACACCTTC. The chain employs TRBV5-6 and TRBJ1-2; D unresolved. V was trimmed by 0 bases and J by 6 bases, leaving 6 bases between them. Per the germline V gene, CDR1 is SGHDT and CDR2 is YYEEEE. The CDR3 totals 12 residues.

The rearrangement uses TRBV27 and TRBJ1-6, with D unresolved. This CDR3 region has 14 residues. V dropped 8 bases and J dropped 8 bases, with 16 bases sitting between them. Germline-derived CDR1 and CDR2 are MNHEY and SMNVEV (reference sequence). DNA for the CDR3: TGTGCCAGCCGATTTGTGGGGTGGGATTCACCCCTCCACTTT. Translation gives CASRFVGWDSPLHF.

The chain combines TRBV12-3 or TRBV12-4 with TRBJ1-1; no clear D. Trimming took 2 bases from V and 8 from J, leaving 12 bases between them. This CDR3 contains 13 residues. CDR3 sequence: CASSLLRGTEAFF. In DNA form, the CDR3 reads TGTGCCAGCAGTTTATTGCGGGGAACCGAAGCTTTCTTT.

The DNA for the CDR3 is TGTGCCAGCAGTGAAGCCCCCCTCTCCGGGACGGAAAAACTGTTTTTT. It is translated as CASSEAPLSGTEKLFF. The chain uses TRBV2 and TRBJ1-4; possibly TRBD1 for D (5 bases). The ends were cut back, 0 bases at V and 8 bases at J, with 16 bases in the middle. Germline V gives CDR1 SNHLY, CDR2 FYNNEI. The CDR3 runs to 16 residues. The variable domain in full, completed from reference TRBV2 and TRBJ1-4, reads EPEVTQTPSHQVTQMGQEVILRCVPISNHLYFYWYRQILGQKVEFLVSFYNNEISEKSEIFDDQFSVERPDGSNFTLKIRSTKLEDSAMYFCASSEAPLSGTEKLFFGSGTQLSVL.

The V and J genes are TRBV15 and TRBJ1-2; D is unclear. Germline CDR1 LNHNV, CDR2 YYDKDF (reference sequence). CDR3 length: 15 amino acids. The ends were cut back, 0 bases at V and 6 bases at J, with 14 bases in the middle. The chain's CDR3 is CATSRDGLREDGYTF. The CDR3, as DNA: TGTGCCACCAGCAGAGACGGCCTACGAGAGGATGGCTACACCTTC.

The chain recombines TRBV29-1 with TRBJ1-4; D ambiguous. V was cut by 5 bases and J by 8 bases, with 18 bases left in between. The germline gives CDR1 SQVTM, CDR2 ANQGSEA. This CDR3 comprises 14 residues. CDR3 region: CSVRAGPPAEKLFF. CDR3 DNA sequence: TGCAGCGTTCGTGCAGGCCCCCCAGCCGAAAAACTGTTTTTT.

The genes are TRBV7-6 and TRBJ1-3; 7 positions match TRBD1. J was trimmed by 0 bases and V by 6 bases; bases with no gene match: 8. Germline assignment: CDR1 SGHVS and CDR2 FNYEAQ. The CDR3 length is 16 residues. The CDR3, as DNA: TGTGCCAGCAGGGGCCGGACAGGCAACTCTGGAAACACCATATATTTT. This translates into CASRGRTGNSGNTIYF.

This rearrangement joins TRBV28 to TRBJ2-1; D is uncertain. V was pared by 2 bases and J by 6 bases, with 14 bases between. Germline V gene lookup returns CDR1 MDHEN and CDR2 SYDVKM. The length of the CDR3 is 15 residues. The CDR3 sequence is CASSLTPVVVNEQFF. The CDR3, as DNA: TGTGCCAGCAGTTTAACACCCGTCGTGGTCAATGAGCAGTTCTTC.

This chain joins TRBV12-5 and TRBJ1-1, with D unclear. The CDR3 extends over 14 amino acids. From germline, CDR1 is LGHNT and CDR2 FRNRAP. The V end was cut by 3 bases, the J end by 1 base, with 9 bases between. CDR3 DNA: TGTGCTAGTGGTTTTGAAAAAACGAACACTGAAGCTTTCTTT. Encoded protein: CASGFEKTNTEAFF.

This chain links TRBV5-1 with TRBJ1-4; no definite D call. Germline lookup yields CDR1 SGHRS and CDR2 YFSETQ. Trimming cost V 4 bases and J 2 bases, with 6 bases left between them. This CDR3 is 13 amino acids long. As DNA, the CDR3 is TGCGCCAGCAGCCCGGACACTAATGAAAAACTGTTTTTT. It is translated as CASSPDTNEKLFF.

This clone has just one count. The chain has TRBV19 and TRBJ2-2; D is perhaps TRBD2 (6 bases). Germline loops: CDR1 LNHDA, CDR2 SQIVND (reference sequence). Trimming shortened V by 4 bases and J by 2 bases, and 11 bases separated the two germline ends. CDR3 length equals 15 residues. The DNA of the CDR3 is TGTGCCAGTAGTAGGACCGGGACTAACACCGGGGAGCTGTTTTTT. Residues: CASSRTGTNTGELFF.

This clone came up a few times. This chain joins TRBV28 and TRBJ2-7; 8 bases fit TRBD1. The CDR3 contains 15 residues. Trimming cost V 4 bases and J 2 bases; bases outside gene matches: 7. Germline V lookup: CDR1 MDHEN, CDR2 SYDVKM. The CDR3, as DNA: TGTGCCAGCAGTTCTCTGGGACAGGTCCCCTACGAGCAGTACTTC. It encodes CASSSLGQVPYEQYF.

The CDR3 bases are TGCGCCAGCAGCCTCATACAGGGTGTCGGGGAGCTGTTTTTT. Amino acid sequence: CASSLIQGVGELFF. J is TRBJ2-2 and V is TRBV5-1; D is possibly TRBD1 (6 bases). This CDR3 has 14 amino acids. V gave up 4 bases and J gave up 7 bases, with 14 bases separating them. CDR1 and CDR2 (germline): SGHRS, YFSETQ.